In its sample, the clone carrying this T cell receptor (beta chain) was seen many times. Its antigen is as yet unknown. TCRdb processed the reads anew with MiXCR; each CDR3 protein has one entry. Of around 440,000 distinct CDR3 sequences listed, around 11% are singletons. This specimen comes from a study of T cell repertoires in cytomegalovirus infection. Study-wide points: The cumulative frequency of public TCR beta families identified carriers of CMV plus the relevant HLA.

The sequence was collected from a human donor in good health (CMV status not recorded). Some clones in this sample may be carry-over from other donors' samples. The sample comprised PBMCs.

The CDR3 DNA follows: TGCGCCAGCAGCCAAGACGACTATGCCCCAGCTGGCTACACCTTC. Its protein is CASSQDDYAPAGYTF. The chain is built from TRBV4-1 and TRBJ1-2; no definite D call. The CDR3 loop spans 15 amino acids. CDR1 and CDR2 (germline): MGHRA, YSYEKL. With 0 bases removed from V and 7 bases from J, the gap between germline ends came to 15 bases.